Sequencing of this TCR beta chain was carried out in a study of control samples from healthy donors and cancer patients. The table came from immunoSEQ multiplex PCR; TCRdb's copy has only in-frame clones and leaves some out. The profile shows around 140,000 clones, 80% to 95% of them singletons. J was trimmed by 6 bases and V by 4 bases; bases with no gene match: 6. This CDR3 contains 14 residues. From germline, CDR1 is MNHEY and CDR2 SVGEGT. The sample was blood. The chain couples TRBV6-2 or TRBV6-3 to TRBJ1-5; 7 bases are shared with TRBD1. The TCR sequence derives from a man aged 18 to 30 in good health. CDR3 region: CASSFLTGRQPQHF. CDR3 DNA: TGTGCCAGCAGTTTCCTGACAGGGCGTCAGCCCCAGCATTTT.